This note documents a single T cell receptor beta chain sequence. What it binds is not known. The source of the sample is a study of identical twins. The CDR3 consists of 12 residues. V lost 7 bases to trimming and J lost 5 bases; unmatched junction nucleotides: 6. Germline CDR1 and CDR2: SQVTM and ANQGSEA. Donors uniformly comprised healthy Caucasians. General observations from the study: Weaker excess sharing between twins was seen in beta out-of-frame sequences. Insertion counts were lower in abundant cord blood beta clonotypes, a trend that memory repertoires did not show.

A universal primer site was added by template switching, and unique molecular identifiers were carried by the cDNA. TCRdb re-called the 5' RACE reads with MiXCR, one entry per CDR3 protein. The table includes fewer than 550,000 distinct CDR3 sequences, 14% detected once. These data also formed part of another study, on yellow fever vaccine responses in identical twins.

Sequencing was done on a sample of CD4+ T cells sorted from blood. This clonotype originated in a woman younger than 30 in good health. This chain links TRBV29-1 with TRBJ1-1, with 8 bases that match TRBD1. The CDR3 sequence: CSAGQGRTEAFF. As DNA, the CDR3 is TGCAGCGCCGGACAGGGAAGGACTGAAGCTTTCTTT.